The clone carrying this T cell receptor beta chain was seen once. The data were taken from a study of T cell responses to AZD1222 COVID-19 vaccine. Measured with immunoSEQ multiplex PCR; TCRdb has only the in-frame clones, and not every one. The repertoire holds about 98,000 clones, with around 90% as singletons. The sample was peripheral blood, taken on day 0 of MenACWY control vaccination. The receptor's source is an adult in good health.

The CDR3 sequence: CAISEGTGSYEQYF. The CDR3, as DNA: TGTGCCATCAGTGAGGGGACAGGTTCCTACGAGCAGTACTTC. V gene TRBV10-3 combines with J gene TRBJ2-7, with 8 bases fitting TRBD1. CDR3 length equals 14 residues. V lost 2 bases and J lost 1; bases outside the gene matches: 1. Germline V CDR1 and CDR2: ENHRY, SYGVKD.